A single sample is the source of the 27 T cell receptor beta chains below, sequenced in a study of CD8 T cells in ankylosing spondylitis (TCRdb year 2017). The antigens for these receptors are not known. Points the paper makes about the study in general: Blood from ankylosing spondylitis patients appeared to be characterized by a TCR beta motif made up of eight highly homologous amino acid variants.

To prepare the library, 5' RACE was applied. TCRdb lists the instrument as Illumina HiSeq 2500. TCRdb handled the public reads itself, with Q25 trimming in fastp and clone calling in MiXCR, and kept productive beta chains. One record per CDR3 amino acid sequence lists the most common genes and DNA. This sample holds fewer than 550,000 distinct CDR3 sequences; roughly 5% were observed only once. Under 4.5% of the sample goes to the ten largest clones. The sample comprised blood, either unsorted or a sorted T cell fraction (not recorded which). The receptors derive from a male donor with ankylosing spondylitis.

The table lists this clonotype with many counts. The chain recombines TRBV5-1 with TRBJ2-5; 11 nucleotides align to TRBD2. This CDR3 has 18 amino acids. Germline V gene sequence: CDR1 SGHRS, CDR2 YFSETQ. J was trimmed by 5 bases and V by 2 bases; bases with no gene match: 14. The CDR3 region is CASSLGISRLAGLETQYF. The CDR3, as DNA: TGCGCCAGCAGCTTAGGCATCTCGAGACTAGCGGGATTGGAGACCCAGTACTTC.

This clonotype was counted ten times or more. The CDR3 spells CASRLGLSSYEQYF. The CDR3 region has the DNA TGCGCCAGCCGCCTGGGACTGAGCTCCTACGAGCAGTACTTC. This rearrangement joins TRBV5-1 to TRBJ2-7, with D possibly TRBD2 on 6 matching bases. The CDR3 is 14 residues long. The V gene's germline CDR1 is SGHRS and CDR2 YFSETQ. The germline V and J ends were trimmed by 7 bases and 0 bases, with 14 bases remaining between them.

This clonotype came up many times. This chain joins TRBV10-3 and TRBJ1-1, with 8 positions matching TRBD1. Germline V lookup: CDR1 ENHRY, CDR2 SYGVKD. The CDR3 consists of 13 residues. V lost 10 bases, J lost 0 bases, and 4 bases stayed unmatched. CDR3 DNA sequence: TGTGCCACTAGACAGGGGCTGAACACTGAAGCTTTCTTT. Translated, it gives CATRQGLNTEAFF.

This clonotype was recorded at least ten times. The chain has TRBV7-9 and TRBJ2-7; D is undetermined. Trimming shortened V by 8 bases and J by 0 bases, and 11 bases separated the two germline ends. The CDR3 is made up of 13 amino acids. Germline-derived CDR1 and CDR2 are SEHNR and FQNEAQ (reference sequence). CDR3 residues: CASYDLPSYEQYF. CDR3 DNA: TGTGCCAGCTATGACCTACCCTCCTACGAGCAGTACTTC.

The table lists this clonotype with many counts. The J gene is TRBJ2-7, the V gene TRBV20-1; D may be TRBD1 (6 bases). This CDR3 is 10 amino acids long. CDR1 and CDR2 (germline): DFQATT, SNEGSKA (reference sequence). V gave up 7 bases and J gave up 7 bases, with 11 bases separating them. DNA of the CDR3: TGCAGTGGAAACAGGGATGAGCAGTACTTC. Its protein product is CSGNRDEQYF.

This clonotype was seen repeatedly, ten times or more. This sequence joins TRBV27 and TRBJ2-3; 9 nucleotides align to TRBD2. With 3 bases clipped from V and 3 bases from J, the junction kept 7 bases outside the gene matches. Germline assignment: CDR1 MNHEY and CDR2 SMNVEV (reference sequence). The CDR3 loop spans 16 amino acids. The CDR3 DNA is TGTGCCAGCAGTTTTCTGGCGGGAGGGCCAACAGATACGCAGTATTTT. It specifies CASSFLAGGPTDTQYF.

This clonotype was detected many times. The chain's CDR3 is CASSQDPVASQISTF. DNA of the CDR3: TGCGCCAGCAGCCAAGATCCCGTCGCTTCCCAAATCTCCACCTTC. The gene calls are TRBV4-3 and TRBJ1-2; D is undetermined. From germline, CDR1 is LGHNA and CDR2 YSLEER. CDR3 length: 15 amino acids. Trimming cost V 0 bases and J 13 bases, with 21 bases left between them.

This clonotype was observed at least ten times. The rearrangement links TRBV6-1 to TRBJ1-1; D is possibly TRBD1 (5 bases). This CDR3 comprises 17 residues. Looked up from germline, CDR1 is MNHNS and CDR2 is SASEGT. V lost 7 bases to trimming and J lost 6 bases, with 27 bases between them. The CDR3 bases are TGTGCCAGCATATCCGGAGGACACCAGAATGCGGTCGCTGAAGCTTTCTTT. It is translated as CASISGGHQNAVAEAFF.

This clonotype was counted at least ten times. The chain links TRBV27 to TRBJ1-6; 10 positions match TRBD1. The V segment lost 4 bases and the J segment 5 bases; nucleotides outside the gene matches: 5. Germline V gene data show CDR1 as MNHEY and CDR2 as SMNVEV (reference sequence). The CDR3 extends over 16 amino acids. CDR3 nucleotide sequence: TGTGCCAGCAGTTCCTTCGGGACAGGGGATAATTCACCCCTCCACTTT. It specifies CASSSFGTGDNSPLHF.

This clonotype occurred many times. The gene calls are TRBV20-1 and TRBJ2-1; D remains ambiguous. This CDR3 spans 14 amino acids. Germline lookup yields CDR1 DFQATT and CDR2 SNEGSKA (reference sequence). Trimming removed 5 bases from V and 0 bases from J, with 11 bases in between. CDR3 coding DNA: TGCAGTGCTCCCGACTTGAGCTCCTACAATGAGCAGTTCTTC. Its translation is CSAPDLSSYNEQFF.

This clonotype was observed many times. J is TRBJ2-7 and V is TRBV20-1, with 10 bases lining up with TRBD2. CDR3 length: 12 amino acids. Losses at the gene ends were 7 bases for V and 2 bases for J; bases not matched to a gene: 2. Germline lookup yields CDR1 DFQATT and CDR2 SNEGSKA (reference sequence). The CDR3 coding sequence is TGCAGTGGACTAGCGGGTACCTACGAGCAGTACTTC. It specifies CSGLAGTYEQYF.

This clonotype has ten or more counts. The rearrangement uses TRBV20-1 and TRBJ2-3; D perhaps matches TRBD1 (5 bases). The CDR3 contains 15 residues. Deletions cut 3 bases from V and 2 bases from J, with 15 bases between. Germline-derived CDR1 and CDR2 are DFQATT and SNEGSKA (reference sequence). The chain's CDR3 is CSASNRRHFTDTQYF. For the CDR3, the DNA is TGCAGTGCTAGTAACAGGAGACACTTCACAGATACGCAGTATTTT.

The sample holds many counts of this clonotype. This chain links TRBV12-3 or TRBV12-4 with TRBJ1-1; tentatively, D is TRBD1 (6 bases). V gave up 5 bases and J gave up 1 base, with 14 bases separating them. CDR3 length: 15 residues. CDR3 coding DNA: TGTGCCAGCAGTCTATCGGACAGAGGGAACACTGAAGCTTTCTTT. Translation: CASSLSDRGNTEAFF.

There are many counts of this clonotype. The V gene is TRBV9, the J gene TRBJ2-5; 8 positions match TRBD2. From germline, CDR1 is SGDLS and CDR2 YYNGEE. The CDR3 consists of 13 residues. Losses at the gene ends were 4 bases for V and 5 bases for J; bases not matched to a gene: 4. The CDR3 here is CASSSGTRETQYF. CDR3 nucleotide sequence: TGTGCCAGCAGCTCAGGGACTAGGGAGACCCAGTACTTC.

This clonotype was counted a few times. The CDR3 coding sequence is TGTGCCAGCAGCTTAGGGGTAGGGCCACCTAATCAGCCCCAGCATTTT. Translated, it gives CASSLGVGPPNQPQHF. The V and J genes are TRBV7-9 and TRBJ1-5; no definite D call. V lost 1 base, J lost 4 bases, and 14 bases lay in between. This CDR3 contains 16 residues. Germline CDR1 and CDR2: SEHNR and FQNEAQ (reference sequence). The full variable domain, in which reference TRBV7-9 and TRBJ1-5 provide the parts outside the CDR3, is DTGVSQNPRHKITKRGQNVTFRCDPISEHNRLYWYRQTLGQGPEFLTYFQNEAQLEKSRLLSDRFSAERPKGSFSTLEIQRTEQGDSAMYLCASSLGVGPPNQPQHFGDGTRLSIL.

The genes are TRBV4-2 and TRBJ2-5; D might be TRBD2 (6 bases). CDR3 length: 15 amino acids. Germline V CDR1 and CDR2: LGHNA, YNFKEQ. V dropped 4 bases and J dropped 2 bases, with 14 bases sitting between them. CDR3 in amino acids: CASSLLGGGQETQYF. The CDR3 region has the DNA TGTGCCAGCAGCCTTTTGGGGGGAGGTCAAGAGACCCAGTACTTC.

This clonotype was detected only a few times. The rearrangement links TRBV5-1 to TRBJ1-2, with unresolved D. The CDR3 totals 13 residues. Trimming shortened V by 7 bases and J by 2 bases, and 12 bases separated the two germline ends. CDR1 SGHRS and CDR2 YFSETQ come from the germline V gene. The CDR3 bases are TGCGCCAGCTCGGCGGCGGTGAACTATGGCTACACCTTC. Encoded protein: CASSAAVNYGYTF.

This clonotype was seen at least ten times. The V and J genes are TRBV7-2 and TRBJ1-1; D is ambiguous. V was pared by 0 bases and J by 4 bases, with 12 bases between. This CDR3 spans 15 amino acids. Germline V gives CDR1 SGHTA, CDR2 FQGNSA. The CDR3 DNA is TGTGCCAGCAGCTTAGCCGTCCAGGCAGGCACTGAAGCTTTCTTT. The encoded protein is CASSLAVQAGTEAFF.

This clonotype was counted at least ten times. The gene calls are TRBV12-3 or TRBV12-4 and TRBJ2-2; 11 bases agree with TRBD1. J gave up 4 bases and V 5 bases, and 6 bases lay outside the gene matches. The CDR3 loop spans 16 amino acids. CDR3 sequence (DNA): TGTGCCAGCAGTCCCCGGACAGGGGGCTTCACCGGGGAGCTGTTTTTT. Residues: CASSPRTGGFTGELFF.

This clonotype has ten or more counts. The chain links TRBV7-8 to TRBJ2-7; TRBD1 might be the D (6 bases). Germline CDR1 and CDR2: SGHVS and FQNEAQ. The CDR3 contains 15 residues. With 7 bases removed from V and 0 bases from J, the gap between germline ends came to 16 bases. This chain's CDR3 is CASTARGRGSYEQYF. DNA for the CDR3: TGTGCCAGCACCGCCAGGGGTAGAGGCTCCTACGAGCAGTACTTC.

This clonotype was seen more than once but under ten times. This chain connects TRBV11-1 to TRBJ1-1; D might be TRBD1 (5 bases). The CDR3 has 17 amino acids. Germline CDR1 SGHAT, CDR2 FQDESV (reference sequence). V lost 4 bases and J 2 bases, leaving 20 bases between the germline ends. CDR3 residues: CASSSRPLAGGNTEAFF. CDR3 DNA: TGTGCCAGCAGCTCGCGCCCCTTGGCGGGGGGAAACACTGAAGCTTTCTTT.

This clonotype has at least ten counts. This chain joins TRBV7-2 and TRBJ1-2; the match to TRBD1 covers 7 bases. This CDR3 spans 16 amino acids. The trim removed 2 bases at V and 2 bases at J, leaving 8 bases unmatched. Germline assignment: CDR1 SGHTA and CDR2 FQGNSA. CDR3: CASSLYQGGVNYGYTF. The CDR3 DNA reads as TGTGCCAGCAGCTTATACCAGGGGGGGGTGAACTATGGCTACACCTTC.

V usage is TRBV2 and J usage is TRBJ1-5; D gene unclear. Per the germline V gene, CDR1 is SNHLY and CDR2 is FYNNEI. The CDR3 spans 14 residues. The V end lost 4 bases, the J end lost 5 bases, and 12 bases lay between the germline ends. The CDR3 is CASSVVRGDQPQHF. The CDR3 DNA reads TGTGCCAGCAGTGTTGTCCGGGGTGATCAGCCCCAGCATTTT.

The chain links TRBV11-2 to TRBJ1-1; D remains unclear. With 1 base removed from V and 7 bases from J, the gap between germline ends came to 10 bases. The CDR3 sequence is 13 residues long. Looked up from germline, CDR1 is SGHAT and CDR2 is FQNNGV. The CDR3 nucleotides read TGTGCCAGCAGCTTAGGCTTCGTTTTTGAAGCTTTCTTT. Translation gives CASSLGFVFEAFF.

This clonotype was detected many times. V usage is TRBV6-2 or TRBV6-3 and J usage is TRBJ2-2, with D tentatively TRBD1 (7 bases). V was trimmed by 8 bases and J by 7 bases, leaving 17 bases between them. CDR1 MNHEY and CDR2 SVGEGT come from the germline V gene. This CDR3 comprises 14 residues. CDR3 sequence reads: CASRRQGGNGELFF. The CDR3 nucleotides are TGTGCCAGCCGAAGACAGGGAGGAAACGGGGAGCTGTTTTTT.

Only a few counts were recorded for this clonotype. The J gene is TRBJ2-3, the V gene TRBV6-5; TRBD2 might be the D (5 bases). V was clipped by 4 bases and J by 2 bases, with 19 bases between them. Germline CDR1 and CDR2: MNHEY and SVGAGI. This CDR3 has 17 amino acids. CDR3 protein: CASSSTRFERFTDTQYF. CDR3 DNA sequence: TGTGCCAGCAGTTCCACCAGATTTGAGCGGTTCACAGATACGCAGTATTTT.

In DNA form, the CDR3 reads TGTGCCAGCGCTCGACCGATGAATAGCAATCAGCCCCAGCATTTT. This encodes CASARPMNSNQPQHF. This sequence joins TRBV28 and TRBJ1-5; D is unresolved. The CDR3 spans 15 residues. In germline, CDR1 is MDHEN, CDR2 SYDVKM. With 8 bases removed from V and 0 bases from J, the gap between germline ends came to 14 bases.